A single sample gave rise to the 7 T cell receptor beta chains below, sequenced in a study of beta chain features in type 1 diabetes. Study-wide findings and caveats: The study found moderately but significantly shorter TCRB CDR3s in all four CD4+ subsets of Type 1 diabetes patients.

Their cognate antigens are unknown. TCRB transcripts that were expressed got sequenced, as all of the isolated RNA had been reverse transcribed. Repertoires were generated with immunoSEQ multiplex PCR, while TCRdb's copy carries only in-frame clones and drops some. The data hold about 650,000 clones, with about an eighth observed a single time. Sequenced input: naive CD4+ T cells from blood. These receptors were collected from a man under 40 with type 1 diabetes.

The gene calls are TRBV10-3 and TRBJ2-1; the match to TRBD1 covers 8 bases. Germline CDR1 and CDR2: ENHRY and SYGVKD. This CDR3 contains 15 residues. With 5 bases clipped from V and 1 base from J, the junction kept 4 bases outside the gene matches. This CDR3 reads CAISPDRGSYNEQFF. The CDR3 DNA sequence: TGTGCCATCAGTCCTGACAGGGGATCCTACAATGAGCAGTTCTTC.

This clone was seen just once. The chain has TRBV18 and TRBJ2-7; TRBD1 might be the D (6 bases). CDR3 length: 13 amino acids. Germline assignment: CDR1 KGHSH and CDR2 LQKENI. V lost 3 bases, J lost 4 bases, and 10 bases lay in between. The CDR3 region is CASSPMGAYEQYF. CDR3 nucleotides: TGTGCCAGCTCACCGATGGGGGCATACGAGCAGTACTTC. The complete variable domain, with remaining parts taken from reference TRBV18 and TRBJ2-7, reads NAGVMQNPRHLVRRRGQEARLRCSPMKGHSHVYWYRQLPEEGLKFMVYLQKENIIDESGMPKERFSAEFPKEGPSILRIQQVVRGDSAAYFCASSPMGAYEQYFGPGTRLTVT.

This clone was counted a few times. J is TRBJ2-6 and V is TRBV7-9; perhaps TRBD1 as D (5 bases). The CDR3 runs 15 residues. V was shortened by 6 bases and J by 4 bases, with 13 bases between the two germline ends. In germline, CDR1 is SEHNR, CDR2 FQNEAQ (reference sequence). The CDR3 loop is CASRSQGSGANVLTF. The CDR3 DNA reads TGTGCCAGCAGGTCTCAGGGTTCCGGGGCCAACGTCCTGACTTTC.

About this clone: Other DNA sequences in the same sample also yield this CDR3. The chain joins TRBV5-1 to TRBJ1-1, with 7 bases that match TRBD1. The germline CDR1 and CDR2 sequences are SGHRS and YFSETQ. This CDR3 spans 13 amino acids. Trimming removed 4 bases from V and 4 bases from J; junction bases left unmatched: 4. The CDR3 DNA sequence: TGCGCCAGCAGCCCCCAGGGGGGCACTGAAGCTTTCTTT. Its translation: CASSPQGGTEAFF.

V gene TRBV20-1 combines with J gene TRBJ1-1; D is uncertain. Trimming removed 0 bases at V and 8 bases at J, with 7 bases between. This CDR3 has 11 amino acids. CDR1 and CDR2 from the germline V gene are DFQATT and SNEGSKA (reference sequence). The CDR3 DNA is TGCAGTGCTAGAGAAGAAACAGAAGCTTTCTTT. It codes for CSAREETEAFF.

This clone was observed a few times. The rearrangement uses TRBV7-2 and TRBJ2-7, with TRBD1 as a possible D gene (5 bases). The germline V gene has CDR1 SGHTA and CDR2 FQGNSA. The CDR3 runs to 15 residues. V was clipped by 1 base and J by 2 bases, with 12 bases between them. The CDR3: CASSLDPGHPYEQYF. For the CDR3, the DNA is TGTGCCAGCAGCTTAGATCCAGGGCATCCCTACGAGCAGTACTTC.

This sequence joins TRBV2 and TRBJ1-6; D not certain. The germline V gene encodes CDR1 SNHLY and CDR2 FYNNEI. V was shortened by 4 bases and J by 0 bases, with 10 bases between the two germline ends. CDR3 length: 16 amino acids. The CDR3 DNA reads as TGTGCCAGCAGTGGCGCCAGGAGCTCCTATAATTCACCCCTCCACTTT. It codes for CASSGARSSYNSPLHF.